This T cell receptor (beta chain) was found in a study of shared clonotypes between healthy human individuals. Study-level findings and limits: The expectation was that sequencing depth would affect clonotype sharing among donors. Although depth was large, rarefaction showed that sequencing of the sorted subsets was incomplete.

All donors qualified as healthy HIV-negative adults and had experienced no recent acute infections or vaccinations. Concerning this clone itself: What it binds is not known.

The assay was run at deep level. Clones were read by immunoSEQ multiplex PCR, and TCRdb kept only the in-frame ones, dropping some. Of about 1.5 million clones listed, around 98% are singletons. This CDR3 has 18 amino acids. Germline assignment: CDR1 SNHLY and CDR2 FYNNEI. V was clipped by 1 base and J by 5 bases; unmatched bases: 9. The sample taken for sequencing was naive CD4+ T cells sorted from blood. As to subset: CD45RA+ positively selected. The chain links TRBV2 to TRBJ2-5; 14 positions agree with TRBD2. The origin of this receptor is a man aged 25-45 years in good health. The CDR3 region is CASSEGGLAGARGETQYF. For the CDR3, the DNA is TGTGCCAGCAGTGAAGGGGGACTAGCGGGAGCACGGGGCGAGACCCAGTACTTC.